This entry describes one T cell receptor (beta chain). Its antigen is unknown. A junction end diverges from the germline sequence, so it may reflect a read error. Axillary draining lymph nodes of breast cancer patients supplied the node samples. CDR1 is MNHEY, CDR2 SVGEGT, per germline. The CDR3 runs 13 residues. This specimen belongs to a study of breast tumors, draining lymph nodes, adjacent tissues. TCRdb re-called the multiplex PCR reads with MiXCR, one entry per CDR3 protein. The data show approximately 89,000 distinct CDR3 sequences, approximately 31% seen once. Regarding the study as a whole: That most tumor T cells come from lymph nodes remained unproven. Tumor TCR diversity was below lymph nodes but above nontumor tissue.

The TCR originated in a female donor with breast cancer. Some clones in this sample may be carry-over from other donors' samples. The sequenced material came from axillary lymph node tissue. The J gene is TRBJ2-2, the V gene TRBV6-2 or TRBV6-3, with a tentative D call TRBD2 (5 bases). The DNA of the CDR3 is TGTGCCAGCAAGCCAAGAAACACCGGGGAGCCGTTTTTT. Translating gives CASKPRNTGEPFF.